Each of the 21 T cell receptor beta chains below was sequenced from the same sample in a study of cytomegalovirus exposure and HLA in healthy donors. PCR used 60 Vbeta primers and 13 Jbeta primers. The protocol was immunoSEQ multiplex PCR, while the TCRdb copy is restricted to in-frame clones and leaves out a portion. The sample yields 150,000 to 200,000 clones, roughly 81% seen once. Sequences were obtained from PBMCs. These receptors all stem from a man aged 18 to 30 in good health and CMV-seropositive.

J is TRBJ2-1 and V is TRBV4-1; D ambiguous. The CDR3 runs 14 residues. The V and J ends lost 0 bases and 9 bases respectively, with 12 bases between them. CDR1 MGHRA and CDR2 YSYEKL come from the germline V gene. CDR3 amino acids: CASSQEVVGSEQFF. CDR3 DNA: TGCGCCAGCAGCCAAGAGGTCGTCGGTAGTGAGCAGTTCTTC.

V and J are TRBV7-8 and TRBJ2-2, with TRBD2 identical over 9 bases. Per the germline V gene, CDR1 is SGHVS and CDR2 is FQNEAQ. Trimming cost V 4 bases and J 3 bases; bases outside gene matches: 6. This CDR3 is built from 16 residues. The CDR3 loop reads CASSSYSGGDTGELFF. The CDR3 DNA reads as TGTGCCAGCAGCTCATATAGCGGGGGAGACACCGGGGAGCTGTTTTTT. The variable domain in full, completed from reference TRBV7-8 and TRBJ2-2, reads GAGVSQSPRYKVAKRGQDVALRCDPISGHVSLFWYQQALGQGPEFLTYFQNEAQLDKSGLPSDRFFAERPEGSVSTLKIQRTQQEDSAVYLCASSSYSGGDTGELFFGEGSRLTVL.

This clone was observed a single time. The rearrangement uses TRBV6-1 and TRBJ1-2; 8 nucleotides match TRBD1. The CDR3 is made up of 14 amino acids. CDR1 is MNHNS and CDR2 is SASEGT in the germline V gene. J lost 7 bases, V lost 5 bases, and 9 bases had no gene match. This CDR3 reads CASSSSGGAPGYTF. For the CDR3, the DNA is TGTGCCAGCAGTTCGTCAGGGGGCGCCCCTGGCTACACCTTC.

The V call is TRBV5-1, the J call TRBJ2-6, with a possible D match to TRBD2 (6 bases). Germline CDR1 reads SGHRS; CDR2 reads YFSETQ. CDR3 length: 17 residues. V was trimmed by 0 bases and J by 0 bases, leaving 10 bases between them. The CDR3 region has the DNA TGCGCCAGCAGCTTGGGGGGGGTCCCCTCTGGGGCCAACGTCCTGACTTTC. Its translation: CASSLGGVPSGANVLTF.

This sequence joins TRBV19 and TRBJ1-5, with 7 bases identical to TRBD1. The CDR3 has 13 amino acids. CDR1 and CDR2 (germline): LNHDA, SQIVND (reference sequence). Trimming removed 7 bases from V and 3 bases from J; junction bases left unmatched: 3. The CDR3, as DNA: TGTGCCAGTAACGACAGGGCCAATCAGCCCCAGCATTTT. This gives the protein CASNDRANQPQHF.

The rearrangement uses TRBV5-6 and TRBJ2-5, with D possibly matching TRBD2 (6 bases). This CDR3 contains 17 residues. CDR1 and CDR2 from the germline V gene are SGHDT and YYEEEE. The V end lost 3 bases, the J end lost 10 bases, and 28 bases lay between the germline ends. The CDR3 loop is CASSSPIGGAPRFSQYF. The DNA for the CDR3 is TGTGCCAGCAGCTCTCCGATCGGGGGTGCTCCCCGCTTTAGCCAGTACTTC.

The chain uses TRBV12-5 and TRBJ1-1; D gene ambiguous. From germline, CDR1 is LGHNT and CDR2 FRNRAP. There are 13 residues in the CDR3. V lost 5 bases, J lost 3 bases, and 10 bases lay in between. The chain's CDR3 is CASGPPRDTEAFF. The CDR3 DNA is TGTGCTAGTGGTCCCCCCCGGGACACTGAAGCTTTCTTT.

The chain recombines TRBV5-5 with TRBJ1-2; D unclear. Germline-derived CDR1 and CDR2 are SGHKS and YYEKEE (reference sequence). CDR3 size: 14 residues. V lost 2 bases and J 8 bases, leaving 16 bases between the germline ends. CDR3 loop: CASSFDTSSRGYTF. The CDR3 coding sequence is TGTGCCAGCAGCTTTGATACATCATCGAGGGGCTACACCTTC. The full variable domain, rest sourced from reference TRBV5-5 and TRBJ1-2, is DAGVTQSPTHLIKTRGQQVTLRCSPISGHKSVSWYQQVLGQGPQFIFQYYEKEERGRGNFPDRFSARQFPNYSSELNVNALLLGDSALYLCASSFDTSSRGYTFGSGTRLTVV.

CDR3 region: CASSLRGQFQSSYEQYF. CDR3 coding DNA: TGTGCCAGCAGCTTAAGAGGACAGTTCCAAAGCTCCTACGAGCAGTACTTC. The V and J genes are TRBV7-2 and TRBJ2-7, with D maybe TRBD1 (6 bases). Germline CDR1 SGHTA, CDR2 FQGNSA. Trimming took 2 bases from V and 0 from J, leaving 17 bases between them. The CDR3 loop spans 17 amino acids.

This sequence joins TRBV19 and TRBJ1-2; no clear D. The CDR3 length is 14 residues. Germline V gives CDR1 LNHDA, CDR2 SQIVND (reference sequence). V shed 2 bases and J shed 0 bases, with 7 bases lying between them. CDR3 DNA sequence: TGTGCCAGTAGTATAAAAGGAGCTAACTATGGCTACACCTTC. Translated, it gives CASSIKGANYGYTF. The full variable domain, its missing parts supplied by reference TRBV19 and TRBJ1-2, is DGGITQSPKYLFRKEGQNVTLSCEQNLNHDAMYWYRQDPGQGLRLIYYSQIVNDFQKGDIAEGYSVSREKKESFPLTVTSAQKNPTAFYLCASSIKGANYGYTFGSGTRLTVV.

This chain uses TRBV5-6 with TRBJ1-6, with TRBD1 identical over 9 bases. Germline trimming cut 9 bases from V and 8 bases from J; bases unmatched to any gene: 9. CDR1 SGHDT and CDR2 YYEEEE come from the germline V gene. This CDR3 has 14 amino acids. CDR3 nucleotide sequence: TGTGCCACGAAAAAATGGGACAGGGATTCACCCCTCCACTTT. Its protein product is CATKKWDRDSPLHF.

This chain connects TRBV7-2 to TRBJ2-7; tentative D call: TRBD2 (5 bases). In germline, CDR1 is SGHTA, CDR2 FQGNSA. This CDR3 region has 11 residues. V lost 5 bases to trimming and J lost 8 bases, with 10 bases between them. CDR3 loop: CASSREQKQYF. The CDR3 DNA reads as TGTGCCAGCAGCCGGGAACAGAAGCAGTACTTC.

For this clone: Other DNA sequences in the sample encode the same CDR3. The chain links TRBV9 to TRBJ2-3; maybe TRBD2 (6 bases). The CDR3 totals 14 residues. Germline-derived CDR1 and CDR2 are SGDLS and YYNGEE. V gave up 2 bases and J gave up 2 bases, with 9 bases separating them. The chain's CDR3 is CASSVAGNTDTQYF. The CDR3 DNA is TGTGCCAGCAGCGTTGCGGGGAACACAGATACGCAGTATTTT.

The CDR3 coding sequence is TGTGCCAGCACCCCGATGACGGGGGCTAACTATGGCTACACCTTC. Its translation is CASTPMTGANYGYTF. The genes are TRBV5-4 and TRBJ1-2; possibly TRBD1 for D (5 bases). The CDR3 consists of 15 residues. Looked up from germline, CDR1 is SGHNT and CDR2 is YYREEE (reference sequence). The germline V and J ends were trimmed by 6 bases and 0 bases, with 15 bases remaining between them.

The chain recombines TRBV12-2 with TRBJ1-1; the D call in the table, TRBD1, was not verified against the DNA. TRBV12-2 is classified as a pseudogene. The CDR3 has 17 residues. CDR3 protein: CASRLLFLDRKNTEAFF. Written as DNA, the CDR3 is TGTGCAAGTCGCTTACTTTTCCTCGACAGGAAGAACACTGAAGCTTTCTTT.

This chain joins TRBV7-6 and TRBJ1-5; D perhaps matches TRBD1 (6 bases). Germline values: CDR1 SGHVS, CDR2 FNYEAQ. V was shortened by 4 bases and J by 7 bases, with 23 bases between the two germline ends. The CDR3 is 17 residues long. The CDR3 DNA reads TGTGCCAGCAGCTCCCACCTCCTCGCAGGGGTAAACCAGCCCCAGCATTTT. As protein: CASSSHLLAGVNQPQHF.

This chain links TRBV25-1 with TRBJ1-2, with 7 bases matching TRBD1. V was pared by 5 bases and J by 2 bases, with 11 bases of the junction left unmatched. Germline V gene data show CDR1 as MGHDK and CDR2 as SYGVNS. The CDR3 contains 16 residues. The CDR3 DNA reads as TGTGCCAGCAGTCCCACCACGGAGGGGGCGAACTATGGCTACACCTTC. It is translated as CASSPTTEGANYGYTF.

The V gene is TRBV27, the J gene TRBJ2-3; a weak D match, TRBD2 (7 bases). V lost 2 bases and J 8 bases, leaving 14 bases between the germline ends. The CDR3 is 14 amino acids. CDR1 MNHEY and CDR2 SMNVEV come from the germline V gene (reference sequence). The CDR3 bases are TGTGCCAGCAGTTTAAGAGGGGGGGCGGTTACGCAGTATTTT. It yields the protein CASSLRGGAVTQYF.

Comment on this clone: Other nucleotide sequences in the sample specify the same CDR3. The rearrangement links TRBV6-5 to TRBJ1-2, with TRBD1 matching over 7 bases. J lost 2 bases, V lost 5 bases, and 2 bases had no gene match. CDR1 is MNHEY and CDR2 is SVGAGI in the germline V gene. This CDR3 spans 13 amino acids. The CDR3 reads CASSDRDNYGYTF. CDR3 in DNA: TGTGCCAGCAGTGACAGGGACAACTATGGCTACACCTTC.

The V and J genes are TRBV27 and TRBJ2-1; weak D call: TRBD2 (7 bases). The CDR3 extends over 13 amino acids. Looked up from germline, CDR1 is MNHEY and CDR2 is SMNVEV (reference sequence). V lost 6 bases, J lost 5 bases, and 11 bases lay in between. The CDR3 region has the DNA TGTGCCAGCAGGGGGGGGGCGGACAATGAGCAGTTCTTC. Translating gives CASRGGADNEQFF.

This sequence joins TRBV6-5 and TRBJ1-2, with TRBD1 identical over 9 bases. Germline V lookup: CDR1 MNHEY, CDR2 SVGAGI. CDR3 size: 15 residues. The J segment lost 5 bases and the V segment lost 5 bases, leaving 9 bases of the junction unmatched. CDR3 protein: CASSPRTGATYGYTF. CDR3 coding DNA: TGTGCCAGCAGTCCTCGGACAGGGGCTACATATGGCTACACCTTC.